These T cell receptor beta chains were read from a single sample in a study of early T cells in non-severe SARS-CoV-2 infection. Via MiXCR, TCRdb re-called the 5' RACE reads, giving one row per CDR3 protein. The data show some 21,000 distinct CDR3 sequences, roughly 4.4% seen once. Sequenced: whole blood. The receptors were gathered from an adult who was a healthcare worker with PCR-confirmed SARS-CoV-2 infection or an uninfected control (not recorded which). Both conserved end residues are part of each CDR3. A D gene is named only where the DNA matches it firmly. Part of the rows lack a size; the others show once, few, many or a class for expanded clones.

V: TRBV25-1
D: TRBD1
J: TRBJ1-2
size: medium-sized
CDR3: CASGTGHGYTF
DNA: TGTGCCAGCGGGACAGGGCATGGCTACACCTTC

V: TRBV10-1
D: -
J: TRBJ2-7
size: -
CDR3: CASSEFTESSYEQYF
DNA: TGCGCCAGCAGTGAGTTCACCGAAAGCTCCTACGAGCAGTACTTC

V: TRBV11-2
D: -
J: TRBJ1-1
size: medium-sized
CDR3: CASSLGTEFGAFF
DNA: TGTGCCAGCAGCTTAGGGACAGAATTCGGAGCTTTCTTT

V: TRBV7-2
D: -
J: TRBJ2-3
size: many
CDR3: CASSLAGSSRGTQYF
DNA: TGTGCCAGCAGCTTAGCGGGATCCTCCAGGGGAACGCAGTATTTT

V: TRBV12-3/TRBV12-4
D: -
J: TRBJ1-6
size: -
CDR3: CASRTPGTYSPLHF
DNA: TGTGCCAGCAGAACACCCGGGACTTATTCACCCCTCCACTTT

V: TRBV7-8
D: -
J: TRBJ1-2
size: many
CDR3: CASSLGWADGYTF
DNA: TGTGCCAGCAGCTTAGGGTGGGCTGATGGCTACACCTTC

V: TRBV19
D: TRBD1
J: TRBJ2-7
size: medium-sized
CDR3: CASSDPGQQAYEQYF
DNA: TGTGCCAGTAGTGATCCGGGACAGCAAGCCTACGAGCAGTACTTC

V: TRBV6-1
D: -
J: TRBJ2-3
size: medium-sized
CDR3: CASSERDTQYF
DNA: TGTGCCAGCAGTGAGCGAGATACGCAGTATTTT

V: TRBV6-5
D: -
J: TRBJ2-2
size: many
CDR3: CASSYSGGGELFF
DNA: TGTGCCAGCAGTTACTCGGGGGGCGGGGAGCTGTTTTTT

V: TRBV4-1
D: TRBD2
J: TRBJ2-3
size: many
CDR3: CASSQGLAGINRGDTQYF
DNA: TGCGCCAGCAGCCAGGGACTAGCGGGGATAAACCGGGGAGATACGCAGTATTTT

V: TRBV4-1
D: -
J: TRBJ2-2
size: many
CDR3: CASSQDLGQNTGELFF
DNA: TGCGCCAGCAGCCAAGATCTAGGACAGAACACCGGGGAGCTGTTTTTT

V: TRBV24-1
D: TRBD1
J: TRBJ1-5
size: medium-sized
CDR3: CATTQRGDRAYQPQHF
DNA: TGTGCCACCACCCAGAGGGGGGACAGGGCGTATCAGCCCCAGCATTTT

V: TRBV4-1
D: -
J: TRBJ1-2
size: many
CDR3: CASSQDVRAGRNYGYTF
DNA: TGCGCCAGCAGCCAAGATGTGAGGGCGGGTCGCAACTATGGCTACACCTTC

V: TRBV5-6
D: TRBD1
J: TRBJ2-3
size: many
CDR3: CASSPRDRSTDTQYF
DNA: TGTGCCAGCAGCCCTCGGGACAGAAGCACAGATACGCAGTATTTT

V: TRBV12-3/TRBV12-4
D: -
J: TRBJ1-1
size: many
CDR3: CASSWWTGRSNTEAFF
DNA: TGTGCCAGCAGTTGGTGGACTGGAAGATCTAACACTGAAGCTTTCTTT

V: TRBV6-5
D: -
J: TRBJ1-1
size: many
CDR3: CASSYIGEAFF
DNA: TGTGCCAGCAGTTACATCGGAGAAGCTTTCTTT

V: TRBV14
D: TRBD1
J: TRBJ2-2
size: -
CDR3: CASSPRDRNTGELFF
DNA: TGTGCCAGCAGCCCCCGGGACAGGAACACCGGGGAGCTGTTTTTT

V: TRBV4-3
D: -
J: TRBJ2-2
size: many
CDR3: CASSQDPVNTGELFF
DNA: TGCGCCAGCAGCCAAGACCCAGTTAACACCGGGGAGCTGTTTTTT